This TCR beta chain derives from a study of blood T cell repertoires in COVID-19. Across the study: Acute and convalescent COVID-19 specimens originated in the United States, Italy and Spain. T cells, B-cell-depleted T cells, or PBMCs provided the cDNA or gDNA that served as material.

Original processing notes: The authors estimated nucleated cell counts from reference gene primer amplification. The assay was immunoSEQ multiplex PCR, and TCRdb's table has in-frame clones only and misses some. The V and J calls and clone size come from that table; D and trimming were worked out from the DNA. Seen here are about 310,000 clones, about 87% observed once, and the top ten hold around 7.8%. Germline CDR1 reads SGHNT; CDR2 reads YYREEE (reference sequence). J gave up 7 bases and V 4 bases, and 8 bases lay outside the gene matches. The CDR3 sequence is 16 residues long. Sequencing was performed on peripheral blood. The receptor was isolated from a woman aged 50 to 60 who had recovered from COVID-19. The chain employs TRBV5-4 and TRBJ2-3; 14 nucleotides line up with TRBD2. The CDR3 is CASSIRLAGGQNTQYF. The CDR3 DNA follows: TGTGCCAGCAGCATACGACTAGCGGGAGGGCAAAATACGCAGTATTTT. Using reference TRBV5-4 and TRBJ2-3 for the parts outside the CDR3, the full variable domain is ETGVTQSPTHLIKTRGQQVTLRCSSQSGHNTVSWYQQALGQGPQFIFQYYREEENGRGNFPPRFSGLQFPNYSSELNVNALELDDSALYLCASSIRLAGGQNTQYFGPGTRLTVL.